These 15 T cell receptor beta chains were sequenced from one sample in a study of CD8+ T cells in alopecia areata. Reverse transcribed after extraction, RNA yielded cDNA as the sequencing template. TCRdb keeps only in-frame clones here, not all; method: immunoSEQ multiplex PCR. Counted here are 120,000 to 150,000 clones, around 50% occurring once; the ten biggest clones make up about 6.4%. Sequenced sample: CD4+ T cells sorted from blood. Source of these receptors: a human donor with alopecia areata.

The chain couples TRBV18 to TRBJ1-1, with TRBD1 as a possible D gene (5 bases). Germline CDR1 KGHSH, CDR2 LQKENI. This CDR3 has 13 amino acids. The V end was cut by 6 bases, the J end by 6 bases, with 14 bases between. This CDR3 is CASSRGDQAEAFF. The CDR3 region has the DNA TGTGCCAGCTCCCGGGGGGACCAGGCTGAAGCTTTCTTT.

The CDR3 nucleotides are TGTGCCATCAGAGGACAGTCTAGCACAGATACGCAGTATTTT. It is translated as CAIRGQSSTDTQYF. V gene TRBV10-3 combines with J gene TRBJ2-3; weak D call: TRBD1 (6 bases). Trimming removed 6 bases from V and 0 bases from J, with 10 bases in between. Germline CDR1 is ENHRY and CDR2 is SYGVKD. The CDR3 is 14 residues long.

The V and J genes are TRBV27 and TRBJ2-3; D is unclear. The CDR3 is made up of 15 amino acids. Germline-derived CDR1 and CDR2 are MNHEY and SMNVEV (reference sequence). V was pared by 6 bases and J by 0 bases, with 13 bases between. The CDR3 DNA reads TGTGCCAGCAGACAACAAGGGCAAAGCACAGATACGCAGTATTTT. Amino acid sequence: CASRQQGQSTDTQYF.

This clone was seen a single time. The V and J genes are TRBV30 and TRBJ2-7, with D perhaps TRBD1 or TRBD2 (6 bases each). Germline lookup yields CDR1 GTSNPN and CDR2 SVGIG (reference sequence). The CDR3 covers 14 residues. Trimming left V 1 base short and J 6 bases short, with 16 bases between. DNA of the CDR3: TGTGCCTGGAGTGGGACAGTTGGAGGGGGCGAGCAGTACTTC. It is translated as CAWSGTVGGGEQYF.

This clone was seen just once. Written as DNA, the CDR3 is TGTGCCGCCGCGGGTGGGAGCAATCAGCCCCAGCATTTT. It yields the protein CAAAGGSNQPQHF. The chain joins TRBV30 to TRBJ1-5, with D unclear. The CDR3 extends over 13 amino acids. Trimming removed 8 bases at V and 1 base at J, with 12 bases between. Per germline, CDR1 GTSNPN and CDR2 SVGIG (reference sequence).

This clone was counted between two and nine times. The V gene is TRBV5-4, the J gene TRBJ2-2, with 8 nucleotides matching TRBD2. CDR3 length: 16 residues. Per germline, CDR1 SGHNT and CDR2 YYREEE (reference sequence). The V gene end was trimmed by 4 bases and the J gene end by 3 bases; junction bases not matched to a gene: 8. CDR3 DNA sequence: TGTGCCAGCAGCCCGAGGGCTAGCGGGTACACCGGGGAGCTGTTTTTT. Protein sequence: CASSPRASGYTGELFF.

The chain uses TRBV6-1 and TRBJ2-3, with 10 bases matching TRBD2. The V gene end was trimmed by 4 bases and the J gene end by 2 bases; junction bases not matched to a gene: 9. Germline V gene sequence: CDR1 MNHNS, CDR2 SASEGT. The CDR3 spans 17 residues. The chain's CDR3 is CASSVTVAGGATDTQYF. Here the CDR3 DNA reads TGTGCCAGCAGTGTGACGGTAGCGGGAGGTGCCACAGATACGCAGTATTTT.

This chain joins TRBV28 and TRBJ2-2; D may be TRBD2 (5 bases). The germline gives CDR1 MDHEN, CDR2 SYDVKM. CDR3 length equals 13 residues. The V end was cut by 5 bases, the J end by 5 bases, with 9 bases between. CDR3 sequence: CASSGRRTGELFF. CDR3 nucleotides: TGTGCCAGCAGTGGTAGGAGGACCGGGGAGCTGTTTTTT.

The count of this clone is one. This chain joins TRBV25-1 and TRBJ1-1; no definite D call. Germline V gives CDR1 MGHDK, CDR2 SYGVNS. The CDR3 has 13 residues. V was shortened by 6 bases and J by 0 bases, with 8 bases between the two germline ends. The CDR3 region is CASSDEVNTEAFF. The CDR3 DNA reads as TGTGCCAGCAGCGATGAAGTGAACACTGAAGCTTTCTTT.

This chain connects TRBV30 to TRBJ1-2, with unresolved D. The CDR3 spans 14 residues. With 1 base removed from V and 1 base from J, the gap between germline ends came to 10 bases. Per germline, CDR1 GTSNPN and CDR2 SVGIG (reference sequence). CDR3 amino acids: CAWSGTWVNYGYTF. The CDR3 coding sequence is TGTGCCTGGAGTGGGACCTGGGTTAACTATGGCTACACCTTC.

This clone has just a few counts. This chain connects TRBV7-8 to TRBJ2-1; D is perhaps TRBD1 (6 bases). Trimming took off 2 bases at V and 2 bases at J, with 10 bases between the two ends. Germline V CDR1 and CDR2: SGHVS, FQNEAQ. The CDR3 loop spans 15 amino acids. The CDR3 reads CASSLNRDPYNEQFF. CDR3 nucleotide sequence: TGTGCCAGCAGCTTAAACAGGGACCCCTACAATGAGCAGTTCTTC.

V usage is TRBV10-2 and J usage is TRBJ2-1; D gene ambiguous. Per the germline V gene, CDR1 is WSHSY and CDR2 is SAAADI. V was shortened by 0 bases and J by 8 bases, with 8 bases between the two germline ends. This CDR3 spans 13 amino acids. Here the CDR3 DNA reads TGCGCCAGCAGTGAGTCGAGTGGCGATGAGCAGTTCTTC. Its translation is CASSESSGDEQFF.

This sequence joins TRBV30 and TRBJ2-3; either TRBD1 or TRBD2 may supply D (5 bases each). V was trimmed by 3 bases and J by 0 bases, leaving 16 bases between them. CDR3 length equals 16 residues. CDR1 is GTSNPN, CDR2 SVGIG, per germline (reference sequence). CDR3 in amino acids: CAWRRGGLSSTDTQYF. The CDR3 DNA reads as TGTGCCTGGAGGAGGGGCGGGCTTTCTAGCACAGATACGCAGTATTTT.

The rearrangement links TRBV28 to TRBJ1-2; D gene unclear. The CDR3 runs to 14 residues. The V end lost 8 bases, the J end lost 0 bases, and 13 bases lay between the germline ends. The V gene's germline CDR1 is MDHEN and CDR2 SYDVKM. Here the CDR3 DNA reads TGTGCCAGCCACCCCCCAGGACCTAACTATGGCTACACCTTC. This encodes CASHPPGPNYGYTF.

This clone appeared a few times. The chain carries TRBV5-1 and TRBJ1-1; D possibly corresponds to TRBD1 (5 bases). Germline assignment: CDR1 SGHRS and CDR2 YFSETQ. This CDR3 comprises 12 residues. The V end lost 0 bases, the J end lost 12 bases, and 12 bases lay between the germline ends. The CDR3 DNA reads TGCGCCAGCAGCTTGGCCGGGGGATCGCCTTTCTTT. The encoded protein is CASSLAGGSPFF.